This T cell receptor beta chain was sequenced in a study of shared clonotypes between healthy human individuals. Study-wide points: Roughly 5% of naive CD4 clonotypes were common to a few donors. Sampling was confined to blood; repertoires within tissues likely differ.

The method was immunoSEQ multiplex PCR; TCRdb's version includes in-frame clones alone and lacks a portion of them. The sample shows 180,000 or so clones, 90% to 95% of them seen only once. This CDR3 has 16 amino acids. CDR1 MDHEN and CDR2 SYDVKM come from the germline V gene. Unmatched junction bases numbered 8, after V lost 5 bases and J lost 1 base. About this clone: Antigen specificity is unknown.

The chain recombines TRBV28 with TRBJ1-2; the match to TRBD1 covers 9 bases. The source is a woman in her twenties or thirties in good health. The sample consisted of naive CD4+ T cells sorted from blood. Subset defined: CD45RA+ positively selected. CDR3 coding DNA: TGTGCCAGCAGTGAGGACAGGGGAGTAATTAACTATGGCTACACCTTC. Amino acid sequence: CASSEDRGVINYGYTF.